The clone carrying this TCR beta chain was counted only a few times. TCRdb's copy holds only in-frame clones and misses some; the assay was immunoSEQ multiplex PCR. Altogether over 150,000 clones are present, about 74% being singletons, with the ten largest covering roughly 8%. These data are taken from a study of blood T cell repertoires in COVID-19. The CDR3 totals 17 residues. Germline CDR1 SGHRS, CDR2 YFSETQ. Trimming removed 5 bases at V and 2 bases at J, with 21 bases between. This receptor was identified in a man in his fifties or sixties with acute or convalescent COVID-19. V is TRBV5-1 and J is TRBJ2-3; TRBD1 might be the D (8 bases). What was sequenced was peripheral blood. CDR3 region: CASSSQGGGMITDTQYF. In nucleotides, the CDR3 is TGCGCCAGCAGTTCACAGGGGGGAGGGATGATCACAGATACGCAGTATTTT.